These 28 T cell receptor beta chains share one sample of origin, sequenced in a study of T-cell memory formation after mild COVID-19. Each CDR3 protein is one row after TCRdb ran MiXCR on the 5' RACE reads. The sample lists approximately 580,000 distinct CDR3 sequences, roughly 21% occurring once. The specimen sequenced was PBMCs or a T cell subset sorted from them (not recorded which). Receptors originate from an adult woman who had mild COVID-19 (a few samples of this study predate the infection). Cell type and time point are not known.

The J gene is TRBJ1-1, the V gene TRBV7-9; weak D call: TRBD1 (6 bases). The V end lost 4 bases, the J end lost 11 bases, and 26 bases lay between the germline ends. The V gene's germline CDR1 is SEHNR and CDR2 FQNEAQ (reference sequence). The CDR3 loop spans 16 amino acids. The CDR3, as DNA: TGTGCCAGCAGCTCCCTCCCCGGCAGGGGCTATCAGGATGCTTTCTTT. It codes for CASSSLPGRGYQDAFF.

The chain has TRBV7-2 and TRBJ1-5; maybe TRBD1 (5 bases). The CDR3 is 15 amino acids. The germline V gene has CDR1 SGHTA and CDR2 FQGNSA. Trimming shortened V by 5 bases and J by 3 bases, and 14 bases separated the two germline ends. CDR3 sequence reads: CASSPQVRDNQPQHF. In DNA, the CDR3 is TGTGCCAGCAGCCCACAGGTCCGAGACAATCAGCCCCAGCATTTT.

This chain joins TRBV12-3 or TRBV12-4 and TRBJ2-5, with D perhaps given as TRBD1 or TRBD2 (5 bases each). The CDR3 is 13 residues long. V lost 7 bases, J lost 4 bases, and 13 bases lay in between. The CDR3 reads CASTPTEGETQYF. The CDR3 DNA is TGTGCCAGCACCCCGACAGAGGGAGAGACCCAGTACTTC.

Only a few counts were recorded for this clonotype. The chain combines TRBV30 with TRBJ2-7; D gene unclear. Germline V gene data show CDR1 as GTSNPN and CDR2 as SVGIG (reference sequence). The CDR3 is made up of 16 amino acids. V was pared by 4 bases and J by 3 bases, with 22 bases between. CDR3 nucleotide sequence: TGTGCCTGGATCGCTCGACACTCCCTAAAGATCTACGAGCAGTACTTC. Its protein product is CAWIARHSLKIYEQYF.

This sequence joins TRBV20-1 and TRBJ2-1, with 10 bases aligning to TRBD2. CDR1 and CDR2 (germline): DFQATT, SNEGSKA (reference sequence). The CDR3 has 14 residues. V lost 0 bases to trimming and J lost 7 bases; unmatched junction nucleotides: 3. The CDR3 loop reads CSARDPSGGNEQFF. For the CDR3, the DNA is TGCAGTGCTAGAGATCCTAGCGGGGGTAATGAGCAGTTCTTC.

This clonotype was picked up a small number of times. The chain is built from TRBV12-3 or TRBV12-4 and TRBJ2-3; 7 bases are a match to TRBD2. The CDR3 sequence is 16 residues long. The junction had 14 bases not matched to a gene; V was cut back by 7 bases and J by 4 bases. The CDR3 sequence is CASTRGPGLQADTQYF. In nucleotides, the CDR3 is TGTGCCAGCACCCGCGGCCCGGGACTACAAGCAGATACGCAGTATTTT.

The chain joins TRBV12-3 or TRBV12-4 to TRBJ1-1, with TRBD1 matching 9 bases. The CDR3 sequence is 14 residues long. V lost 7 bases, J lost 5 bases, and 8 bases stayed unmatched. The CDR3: CASTATGGWTEAFF. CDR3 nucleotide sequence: TGTGCCAGCACCGCCACAGGGGGCTGGACTGAAGCTTTCTTT.

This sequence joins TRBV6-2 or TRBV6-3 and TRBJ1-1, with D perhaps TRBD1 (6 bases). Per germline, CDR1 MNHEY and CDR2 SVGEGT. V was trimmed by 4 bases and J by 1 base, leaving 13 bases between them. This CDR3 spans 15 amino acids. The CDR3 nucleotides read TGTGCCAGCAGTTCCTACGCCAGGGGGAACACTGAAGCTTTCTTT. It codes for CASSSYARGNTEAFF.

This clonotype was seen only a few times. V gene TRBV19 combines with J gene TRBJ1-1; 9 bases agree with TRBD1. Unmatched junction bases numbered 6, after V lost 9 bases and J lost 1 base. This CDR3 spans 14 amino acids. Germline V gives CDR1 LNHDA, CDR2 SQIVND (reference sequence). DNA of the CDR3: TGTGCCAGCAGGACAGGGGCAGGGAACACTGAAGCTTTCTTT. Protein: CASRTGAGNTEAFF.

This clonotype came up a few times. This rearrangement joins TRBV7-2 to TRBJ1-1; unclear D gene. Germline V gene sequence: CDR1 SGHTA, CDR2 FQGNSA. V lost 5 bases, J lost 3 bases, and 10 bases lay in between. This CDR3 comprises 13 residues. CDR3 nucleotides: TGTGCCAGCAGCATCATTAGAGACACTGAAGCTTTCTTT. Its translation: CASSIIRDTEAFF.

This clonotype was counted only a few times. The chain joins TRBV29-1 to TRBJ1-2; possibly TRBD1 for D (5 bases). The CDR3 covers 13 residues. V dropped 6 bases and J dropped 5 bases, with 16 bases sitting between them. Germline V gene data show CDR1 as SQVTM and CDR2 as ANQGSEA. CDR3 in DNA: TGCAGCGTCGCCGGGACCGGAGTTTATGGCTACACCTTC. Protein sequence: CSVAGTGVYGYTF.

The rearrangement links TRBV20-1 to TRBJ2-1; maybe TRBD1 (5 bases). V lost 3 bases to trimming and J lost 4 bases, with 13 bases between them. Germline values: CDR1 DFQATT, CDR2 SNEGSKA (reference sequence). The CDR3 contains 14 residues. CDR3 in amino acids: CSASGDSSYNEQFF. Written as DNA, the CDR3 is TGCAGTGCTAGTGGCGACAGCTCATACAATGAGCAGTTCTTC.

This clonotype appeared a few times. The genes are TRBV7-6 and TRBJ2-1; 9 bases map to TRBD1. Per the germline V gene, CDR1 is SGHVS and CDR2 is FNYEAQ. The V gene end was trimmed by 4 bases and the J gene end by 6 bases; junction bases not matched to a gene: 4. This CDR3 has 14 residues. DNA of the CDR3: TGTGCCAGCAGCTCCACGGACAGGGGCAATGAGCAGTTCTTC. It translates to CASSSTDRGNEQFF.

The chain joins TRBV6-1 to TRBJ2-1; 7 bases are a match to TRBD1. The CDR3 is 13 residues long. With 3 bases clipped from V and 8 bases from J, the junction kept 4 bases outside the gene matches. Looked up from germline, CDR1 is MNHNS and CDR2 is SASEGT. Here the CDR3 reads CASSDRQGHEQFF. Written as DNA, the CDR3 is TGTGCCAGCAGTGACCGACAGGGCCATGAGCAGTTCTTC.

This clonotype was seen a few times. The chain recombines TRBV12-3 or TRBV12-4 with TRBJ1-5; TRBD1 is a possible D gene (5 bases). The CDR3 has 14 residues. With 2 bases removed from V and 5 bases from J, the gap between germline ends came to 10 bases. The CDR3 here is CASSLFRGYQPQHF. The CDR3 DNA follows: TGTGCCAGCAGTTTATTTAGGGGTTATCAGCCCCAGCATTTT.

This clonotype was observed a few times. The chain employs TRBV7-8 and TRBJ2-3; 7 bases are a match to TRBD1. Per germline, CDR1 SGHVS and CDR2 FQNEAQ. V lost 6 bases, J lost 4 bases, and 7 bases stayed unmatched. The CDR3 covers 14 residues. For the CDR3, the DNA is TGTGCCAGCAGACAGGGGACCGGGGCAGATACGCAGTATTTT. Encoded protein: CASRQGTGADTQYF. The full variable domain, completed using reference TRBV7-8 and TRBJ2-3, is GAGVSQSPRYKVAKRGQDVALRCDPISGHVSLFWYQQALGQGPEFLTYFQNEAQLDKSGLPSDRFFAERPEGSVSTLKIQRTQQEDSAVYLCASRQGTGADTQYFGPGTRLTVL.

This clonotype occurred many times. CDR3 nucleotide sequence: TGTGCCACCAGTGATTCCCAGGGCGACACCGGGGAGCTGTTTTTT. It is translated as CATSDSQGDTGELFF. The chain carries TRBV24-1 and TRBJ2-2; TRBD1 might be the D (5 bases). CDR3 length equals 15 residues. The V end lost 2 bases, the J end lost 3 bases, and 9 bases lay between the germline ends. Germline values: CDR1 KGHDR, CDR2 SFDVKD.

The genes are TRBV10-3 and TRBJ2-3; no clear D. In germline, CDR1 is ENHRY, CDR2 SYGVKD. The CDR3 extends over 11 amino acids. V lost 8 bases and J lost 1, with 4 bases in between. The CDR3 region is CAIGGTDTQYF. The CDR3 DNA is TGTGCCATCGGGGGCACAGATACGCAGTATTTT.

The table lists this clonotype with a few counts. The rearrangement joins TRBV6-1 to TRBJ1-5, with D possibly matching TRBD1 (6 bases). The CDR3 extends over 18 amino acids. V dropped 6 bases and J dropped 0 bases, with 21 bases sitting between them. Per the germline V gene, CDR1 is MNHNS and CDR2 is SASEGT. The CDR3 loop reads CASRAYLATGASNQPQHF. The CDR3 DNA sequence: TGTGCCAGCAGAGCCTACCTCGCGACAGGAGCTAGCAATCAGCCCCAGCATTTT.

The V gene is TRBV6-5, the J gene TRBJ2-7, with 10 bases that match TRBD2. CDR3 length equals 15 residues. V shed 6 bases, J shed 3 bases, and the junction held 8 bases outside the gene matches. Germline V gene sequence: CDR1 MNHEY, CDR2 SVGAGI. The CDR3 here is CASSKREGYFYEQYF. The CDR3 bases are TGTGCCAGCAGCAAGCGGGAGGGTTACTTCTACGAGCAGTACTTC.

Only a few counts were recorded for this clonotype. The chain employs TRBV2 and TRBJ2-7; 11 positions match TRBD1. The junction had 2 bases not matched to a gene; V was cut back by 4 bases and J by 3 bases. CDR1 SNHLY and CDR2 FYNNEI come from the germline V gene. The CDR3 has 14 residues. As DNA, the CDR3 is TGTGCCAGCAGTGGGACAGGGGGCCGCTACGAGCAGTACTTC. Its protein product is CASSGTGGRYEQYF.

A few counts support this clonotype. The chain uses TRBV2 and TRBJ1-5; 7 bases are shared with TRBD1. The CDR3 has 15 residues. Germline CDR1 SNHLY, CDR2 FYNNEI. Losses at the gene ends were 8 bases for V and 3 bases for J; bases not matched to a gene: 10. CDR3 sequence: CASSGGDRVNQPQHF. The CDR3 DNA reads TGTGCCAGCTCCGGGGGAGACAGGGTCAATCAGCCCCAGCATTTT. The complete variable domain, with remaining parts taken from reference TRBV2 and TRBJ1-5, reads EPEVTQTPSHQVTQMGQEVILRCVPISNHLYFYWYRQILGQKVEFLVSFYNNEISEKSEIFDDQFSVERPDGSNFTLKIRSTKLEDSAMYFCASSGGDRVNQPQHFGDGTRLSIL.

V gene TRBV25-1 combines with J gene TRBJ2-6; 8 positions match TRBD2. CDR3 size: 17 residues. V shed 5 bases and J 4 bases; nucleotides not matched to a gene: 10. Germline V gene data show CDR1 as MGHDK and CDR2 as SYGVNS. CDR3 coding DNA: TGTGCCAGCAGTCGCGGGCGGGGGGAGCTCGGGGCCAACGTCCTGACTTTC. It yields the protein CASSRGRGELGANVLTF.

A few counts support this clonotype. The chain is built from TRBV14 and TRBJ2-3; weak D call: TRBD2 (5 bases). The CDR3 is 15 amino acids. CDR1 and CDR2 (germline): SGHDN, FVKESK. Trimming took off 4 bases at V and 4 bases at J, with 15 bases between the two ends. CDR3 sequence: CASSREFRGADTQYF. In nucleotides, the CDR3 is TGTGCCAGCAGCCGAGAGTTTCGGGGTGCAGATACGCAGTATTTT. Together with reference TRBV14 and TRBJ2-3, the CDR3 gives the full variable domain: EAGVTQFPSHSVIEKGQTVTLRCDPISGHDNLYWYRRVMGKEIKFLLHFVKESKQDESGMPNNRFLAERTGGTYSTLKVQPAELEDSGVYFCASSREFRGADTQYFGPGTRLTVL.

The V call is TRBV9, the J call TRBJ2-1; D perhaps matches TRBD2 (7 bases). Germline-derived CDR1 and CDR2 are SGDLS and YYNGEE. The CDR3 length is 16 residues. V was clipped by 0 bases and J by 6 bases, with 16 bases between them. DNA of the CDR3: TGTGCCAGCAGCGTAGGGGGGGGCCCAGGGCCCAATGAGCAGTTCTTC. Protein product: CASSVGGGPGPNEQFF.

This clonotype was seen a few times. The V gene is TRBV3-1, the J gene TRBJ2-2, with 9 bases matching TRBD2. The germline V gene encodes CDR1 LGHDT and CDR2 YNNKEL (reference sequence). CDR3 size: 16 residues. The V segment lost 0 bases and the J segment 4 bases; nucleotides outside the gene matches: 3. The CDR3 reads CASSQDPSGITGELFF. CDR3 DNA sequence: TGTGCCAGCAGCCAAGATCCTAGCGGGATCACCGGGGAGCTGTTTTTT.

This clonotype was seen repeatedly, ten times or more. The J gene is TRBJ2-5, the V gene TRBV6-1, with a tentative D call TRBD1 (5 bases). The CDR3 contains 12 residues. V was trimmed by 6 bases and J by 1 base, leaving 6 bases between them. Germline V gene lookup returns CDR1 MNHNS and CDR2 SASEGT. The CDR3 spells CASSQGQETQYF. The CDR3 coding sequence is TGTGCCAGCAGCCAGGGCCAAGAGACCCAGTACTTC.

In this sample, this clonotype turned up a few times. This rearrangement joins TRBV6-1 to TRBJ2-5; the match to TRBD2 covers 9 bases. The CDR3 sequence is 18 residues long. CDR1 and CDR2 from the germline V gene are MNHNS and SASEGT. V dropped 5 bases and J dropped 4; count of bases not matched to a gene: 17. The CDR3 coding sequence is TGTGCCAGCAGTCCTACCCGGCGTCTAGCGGGACGGGGAGAGACCCAGTACTTC. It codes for CASSPTRRLAGRGETQYF.